Below, one T cell receptor (beta chain) is given with its context. Its antigen has not been determined. No much larger clonotype is one base removed from it; base qualities were not supplied. These data come from a study of blood T cell repertoires in COVID-19 (dated by TCRdb to 2018 to 2020). At the level of the whole study: Collaborator samples came from the United States, Italy and Spain and covered acute and convalescent phases of COVID-19. A freely available public database, intended as a resource for researchers studying the immune response to SARS-CoV-2, is where the repertoires were released. The prospective study material was composed of cDNA or gDNA derived from T cells, B-cell-depleted T cells, or PBMCs. A de-identified subject ID, COVID-19 status, age in years and sex were almost always included in the sample metadata. The samples were drawn from two sources: the first 160 participants of the ongoing ImmuneRACE study, and fewer than 1,500 subjects contributed by 6 global collaborators. Where HLA class I and class II types were available, the types were taken from metadata supplied by the sample provider, not from assay-based typing. The dataset comprised deeply sampled blood TCRbeta repertoires from subjects exposed to, actively infected with, or recovered from COVID-19. Findings and caveats that apply to the study as a whole: The quantity of clinical and demographic metadata differed by source and by participant and was supplied without curation.

Each collaborating institution followed its own protocols to collect whole blood in K2EDTA tubes. Collaborator samples were shipped for TCRbeta analysis as frozen whole blood, isolated PBMCs, or DNA extracted from either sample type. TCRbeta CDR3 regions were amplified from genomic DNA using the immunoSEQ Assay, a bias-controlled multiplex PCR. The study's own analysis went as follows. The number of nucleated cells in each sample was estimated from the amplification of reference gene primers within the assay. To quantify the absolute abundance of each unique TCRbeta CDR3 rearrangement, sequence reads were collapsed and filtered. For each sample, productive Simpson clonality was calculated as the square root of Simpson's diversity index across productive rearrangements. Not all clones reach the TCRdb copy of this immuneACCESS table, which keeps in-frame sequences only. Checked studies attribute under half of the gap to unresolved V genes and leave the rest unexplained. V, J and clone size reflect that table, while D and trimming were determined from the DNA. The sample table records approximately 270,000 clones; approximately 90% of these occur just once. The ten most abundant clones make up roughly 3% of the sample.

The clonotype comes from a man younger than 35 with active or convalescent COVID-19. The source material was peripheral blood.

The CDR3 region: CASSKCSGAFVTEAFF. The sequenced DNA is TGTGCCAGCAGCAAATGTTCAGGGGCCTTCGTCACTGAAGCTTTCTTT. The chain is encoded by TRBV21-1 joined to TRBJ1-1; TRBD1 was called by the table and not checked on the DNA. TRBV21-1 is given as a pseudogene. Taken from cysteine to phenylalanine, the CDR3 has 16 residues. The DNA shown is the 48-base CDR3, in frame from base 1.